Following are 20 T cell receptor beta chains from one sample sequenced in a study of CD8+CD57+ T cells in acquired aplastic anemia (dated by TCRdb to between 2017 and 2018). TCRdb lists the instrument as Illumina HiSeq 2000. TCR beta VDJ combination and CDR3 sequence profiling used genomic DNA as the template. TCRdb reran the public reads through fastp at Q25 and MiXCR, keeping productive beta chains. Every entry covers one CDR3 protein and lists the most common genes and DNA from its rows. The sample contains about 160,000 distinct CDR3 sequences, about 45% of them found a single time. Approximately 3% of the sample goes to the ten largest clones. Expansion of CD8+CD57+ cells had been shown by flow cytometry in the patients chosen for sequencing. Sequencing was carried out using sorted CD4+, CD8+, or CD8+CD57+ T cells (not recorded which) from PBMCs. Receptor source: a human donor with aplastic anemia.

About this clonotype: At one of its ends the junction is not consistent with the germline gene, which may arise from a read error. The V and J genes are TRBV9 and TRBJ1-1, with a tentative D call TRBD1 (5 bases). Germline CDR1 reads SGDLS; CDR2 reads YYNGEE. There are 14 residues in the CDR3. The CDR3 loop is CASSPGTADTEAFF. The CDR3 nucleotides are TGTGCCAGCAGCCCCGGGACGGCGGACACTGAGGCTTTCTTT.

This clonotype was counted at least ten times. The chain joins TRBV11-2 to TRBJ1-3, with TRBD1 matching 8 bases. CDR1 is SGHAT and CDR2 is FQNNGV in the germline V gene. V gave up 4 bases and J gave up 8 bases; unmatched junction bases: 10. This CDR3 comprises 15 residues. CDR3 amino acids: CASSWGQGASDTIYF. The DNA of the CDR3 is TGTGCCAGCAGCTGGGGCCAGGGGGCGTCGGACACCATATATTTT.

V and J are TRBV7-2 and TRBJ1-2, with no clear D. V was cut by 2 bases and J by 3 bases, with 4 bases left in between. Germline V gene lookup returns CDR1 SGHTA and CDR2 FQGNSA. CDR3 size: 12 residues. The CDR3 protein is CASSLMDYGYTF. The CDR3 DNA is TGTGCCAGCAGCTTAATGGACTATGGCTACACCTTC.

This clonotype has a count of ten or more. The CDR3 region has the DNA TGTGCCAGCAAGAGGGGAGATCAGCCCCAGCATTTT. It codes for CASKRGDQPQHF. The rearrangement joins TRBV7-9 to TRBJ1-5; weak D call: TRBD1 (5 bases). There are 12 residues in the CDR3. V gave up 7 bases and J gave up 5 bases, with 9 bases separating them. The V gene's germline CDR1 is SEHNR and CDR2 FQNEAQ (reference sequence).

The chain links TRBV7-3 to TRBJ1-1, with 11 bases identical to TRBD1. Germline CDR1 reads SGHTA; CDR2 reads FQGTGA. The V gene end was trimmed by 2 bases and the J gene end by 4 bases; junction bases not matched to a gene: 6. CDR3 length equals 16 residues. The CDR3 nucleotides are TGTGCCAGCAGCTTATGGACAGGGGGCCATAGCACTGAAGCTTTCTTT. The encoded protein is CASSLWTGGHSTEAFF.

This clonotype was observed at least ten times. The CDR3 nucleotides are TGCAGCGTTGCCCCGGCAGGGGGGGGCACTGAAGCTTTCTTT. Amino acid sequence: CSVAPAGGGTEAFF. The chain employs TRBV29-1 and TRBJ1-1; 7 bases fit TRBD1. V lost 4 bases to trimming and J lost 4 bases; unmatched junction nucleotides: 9. The CDR3 runs to 14 residues. Germline CDR1 is SQVTM and CDR2 is ANQGSEA.

This chain links TRBV15 with TRBJ1-5; 7 bases align to TRBD1. The germline gives CDR1 LNHNV, CDR2 YYDKDF (reference sequence). CDR3 size: 15 residues. The V gene end was trimmed by 0 bases and the J gene end by 4 bases; junction bases not matched to a gene: 3. This CDR3 reads CATSRDRGTNQPQHF. CDR3 nucleotides: TGTGCCACCAGCAGAGACAGGGGGACTAATCAGCCCCAGCATTTT.

This chain uses TRBV10-2 with TRBJ2-1; the D is unclear. Trimming removed 3 bases at V and 6 bases at J, with 6 bases between. The CDR3 loop spans 12 amino acids. CDR1 is WSHSY, CDR2 SAAADI, per germline. This CDR3 is CASSESINEQFF. CDR3 in DNA: TGCGCCAGCAGTGAATCGATCAATGAGCAGTTCTTC.

This clonotype was detected ten times or more. The V and J genes are TRBV6-2 or TRBV6-3 and TRBJ2-7, with D perhaps being TRBD1 or TRBD2 (5 bases each). The CDR3 spans 12 residues. The V gene's germline CDR1 is MNHEY and CDR2 SVGEGT. Trimming took off 7 bases at V and 3 bases at J, with 10 bases between the two ends. Here the CDR3 DNA reads TGTGCCAGCACTTTTGGGGGCTACGAGCAGTACTTC. It codes for CASTFGGYEQYF.

The rearrangement joins TRBV19 to TRBJ1-1; D is unresolved. V lost 10 bases and J 4 bases, leaving 10 bases between the germline ends. This CDR3 spans 11 amino acids. CDR1 and CDR2 (germline): LNHDA, SQIVND (reference sequence). The CDR3 sequence: CATREGTEAFF. The CDR3, as DNA: TGTGCCACCCGGGAAGGCACTGAAGCTTTCTTT. Full variable domain (rest looked up from reference TRBV19 and TRBJ1-1): DGGITQSPKYLFRKEGQNVTLSCEQNLNHDAMYWYRQDPGQGLRLIYYSQIVNDFQKGDIAEGYSVSREKKESFPLTVTSAQKNPTAFYLCATREGTEAFFGQGTRLTVV.

This clonotype was counted ten times or more. The J gene is TRBJ1-2, the V gene TRBV12-3 or TRBV12-4, with a weak D call TRBD1 (6 bases). This CDR3 has 13 amino acids. V lost 6 bases and J lost 8, with 16 bases in between. The CDR3 DNA follows: TGTGCCAGCAGCGCGTACACAGGGATCGGCTACACCTTC. Translating it yields CASSAYTGIGYTF.

This clonotype has at least ten counts. The J gene is TRBJ1-2, the V gene TRBV6-1; D remains unclear. The CDR3 loop spans 15 amino acids. V lost 6 bases and J lost 8, with 22 bases in between. Germline V gene data show CDR1 as MNHNS and CDR2 as SASEGT. Written as DNA, the CDR3 is TGTGCCAGCAGAGATCCTCAATTCGGGGTGAAGGGCTACACCTTC. Amino acids: CASRDPQFGVKGYTF.

The genes are TRBV2 and TRBJ2-7; D is possibly TRBD1 (6 bases). The CDR3 length is 13 residues. Between the trimmed V and J ends, which lost 0 bases and 6 bases, there was a span of 9 bases. The germline gives CDR1 SNHLY, CDR2 FYNNEI. The CDR3 DNA is TGTGCCAGCAGTGAAGCGGCCAGGGGCGAGCAGTACTTC. Translated: CASSEAARGEQYF.

A word on this clonotype: It may be a read error: a sequence one base away is much more abundant. The V call is TRBV7-8, the J call TRBJ2-2, with D perhaps matching TRBD1 or TRBD2 (5 bases each). The CDR3 extends over 14 amino acids. Germline CDR1 SGHVS, CDR2 FQNEAQ. CDR3 loop: CASIEHRNTGDLFF. In DNA form, the CDR3 reads TGTGCCAGCATCGAACACAGGAACACCGGGGATCTGTTTTTT.

The chain carries TRBV6-1 and TRBJ2-3, with TRBD1 matching 8 bases. Germline V gene lookup returns CDR1 MNHNS and CDR2 SASEGT. The V and J ends lost 3 bases and 3 bases, in that order; junction bases with no gene match: 5. This CDR3 region has 15 residues. CDR3: CASSEDRAGTDTQYF. The DNA for the CDR3 is TGTGCCAGCAGTGAGGACAGGGCAGGGACAGATACGCAGTATTTT.

The CDR3 DNA reads TGCAGTGCTCCGCTGACAGGGAGAGGGGACACTGAAGCTTTCTTT. Residues: CSAPLTGRGDTEAFF. The V call is TRBV20-1, the J call TRBJ1-1; 7 nucleotides align to TRBD1. There are 15 residues in the CDR3. The germline V gene encodes CDR1 DFQATT and CDR2 SNEGSKA (reference sequence). The V segment lost 5 bases and the J segment 3 bases; nucleotides outside the gene matches: 12.

Only a few counts were recorded for this clonotype. This chain uses TRBV12-5 with TRBJ2-5; 13 bases map to TRBD2. The CDR3 contains 18 residues. V was clipped by 1 base and J by 3 bases; unmatched bases: 8. Germline V lookup: CDR1 LGHNT, CDR2 FRNRAP. This chain's CDR3 is CASGLARTSGRGEETQYF. CDR3 DNA sequence: TGTGCTAGTGGTTTGGCGAGGACTAGCGGGAGAGGAGAAGAGACCCAGTACTTC.

V is TRBV28 and J is TRBJ2-5, with a tentative D call TRBD1 (6 bases). CDR1 and CDR2 from the germline V gene are MDHEN and SYDVKM. V lost 5 bases, J lost 2 bases, and 15 bases lay in between. The CDR3 is made up of 15 amino acids. The CDR3 loop reads CASSPRDRLQETQYF. The DNA of the CDR3 is TGTGCCAGCAGTCCTCGAGACAGGCTACAAGAGACCCAGTACTTC.

The V call is TRBV6-1, the J call TRBJ1-4; 9 bases match TRBD1. The CDR3 is 14 residues long. V lost 3 bases to trimming and J lost 8 bases; unmatched junction nucleotides: 4. Germline V lookup: CDR1 MNHNS, CDR2 SASEGT. The CDR3 is CASSDGTGIEKLFF. CDR3 DNA sequence: TGTGCCAGCAGTGACGGGACAGGGATCGAAAAACTGTTTTTT.

Ten or more counts support this clonotype. This sequence joins TRBV5-1 and TRBJ1-1, with 7 nucleotides matching TRBD1. Germline-derived CDR1 and CDR2 are SGHRS and YFSETQ. The CDR3 totals 15 residues. Losses at the gene ends were 2 bases for V and 4 bases for J; bases not matched to a gene: 8. In nucleotides, the CDR3 is TGCGCCAGCAGCTTATTGACAGGGAGCGCCACTGAAGCTTTCTTT. Residues: CASSLLTGSATEAFF. Drawing the rest from reference TRBV5-1 and TRBJ1-1, the complete variable domain is KAGVTQTPRYLIKTRGQQVTLSCSPISGHRSVSWYQQTPGQGLQFLFEYFSETQRNKGNFPGRFSGRQFSNSRSEMNVSTLELGDSALYLCASSLLTGSATEAFFGQGTRLTVV.